The 27 T cell receptor beta chains below come from one sample, sequenced in a study of cytomegalovirus exposure and HLA in healthy donors. The repertoire was sequenced with immunoSEQ multiplex PCR; TCRdb's copy has only in-frame clones and lacks some. This table holds 60,000 or so clones, 90% to 95% found once. The sequenced sample was PBMCs. These receptors all come from a woman aged 30 to 39 in good health and CMV-seronegative.

This sequence joins TRBV28 and TRBJ2-7, with 7 bases identical to TRBD1. CDR1 and CDR2 (germline): MDHEN, SYDVKM. The CDR3 covers 13 residues. The trim removed 5 bases at V and 7 bases at J, leaving 8 bases unmatched. CDR3 loop: CASSTLQGREQYF. The CDR3, as DNA: TGTGCCAGCAGTACACTACAGGGGCGGGAGCAGTACTTC.

The V and J genes are TRBV7-3 and TRBJ1-1; TRBD1 is a possible D gene (6 bases). Germline V CDR1 and CDR2: SGHTA, FQGTGA. Trimming took 5 bases from V and 4 from J, leaving 14 bases between them. The CDR3 is 14 residues long. The CDR3 DNA sequence: TGTGCCAGCAGCGCTAACGCCAGGGGCACTGAAGCTTTCTTT. Translated, it gives CASSANARGTEAFF.

The genes are TRBV5-1 and TRBJ2-2; 11 nucleotides align to TRBD1. Looked up from germline, CDR1 is SGHRS and CDR2 is YFSETQ. The CDR3 is made up of 16 amino acids. Trimming at V came to 4 bases and at J to 1 base, leaving 3 bases not matched to a gene. CDR3: CASSPGTGGNTGELFF. CDR3 bases: TGCGCCAGCAGCCCGGGGACAGGGGGGAACACCGGGGAGCTGTTTTTT.

The gene calls are TRBV30 and TRBJ2-2; 16 nucleotides line up with TRBD2. The CDR3 has 17 amino acids. Germline V CDR1 and CDR2: GTSNPN, SVGIG (reference sequence). Trimming took 4 bases from V and 4 from J; bases not matched to a gene: 6. The CDR3 nucleotides are TGTGCCTGGAAGGGACTAGCGGGAGGGCGGGGCACCGGGGAGCTGTTTTTT. Residues: CAWKGLAGGRGTGELFF.

CDR3 residues: CASSPGSGRTDTQYF. The CDR3 nucleotides are TGTGCCAGCTCTCCGGGGAGCGGCCGCACAGATACGCAGTATTTT. The chain is built from TRBV7-9 and TRBJ2-3; possible D gene TRBD2, 5 bases. The V gene's germline CDR1 is SEHNR and CDR2 FQNEAQ (reference sequence). Deletions cut 8 bases from V and 1 base from J, with 16 bases between. This CDR3 comprises 15 residues.

The chain joins TRBV7-2 to TRBJ1-4; 7 bases match TRBD1. CDR3 length equals 13 residues. Germline-derived CDR1 and CDR2 are SGHTA and FQGNSA. The ends lost 4 bases at V and 8 bases at J; junction bases unmatched: 4. The CDR3 region has the DNA TGTGCCAGCAGCTCTGACAGGGAAGAAAAACTGTTTTTT. Translating gives CASSSDREEKLFF.

This rearrangement joins TRBV30 to TRBJ1-1; TRBD1 matches 7 bases. CDR3 length: 13 residues. The V gene's germline CDR1 is GTSNPN and CDR2 SVGIG (reference sequence). Trimming took 2 bases from V and 1 from J; bases not matched to a gene: 1. The CDR3 here is CAWSRQGNTEAFF. The CDR3 region has the DNA TGTGCCTGGAGTCGACAGGGGAACACTGAAGCTTTCTTT.

The DNA for the CDR3 is TGTGCCAGCAGCGTTGACTCCGGACTAGCGGGAGGACCCCAGGCAGATACGCAGTATTTT. This codes for CASSVDSGLAGGPQADTQYF. The J gene is TRBJ2-3, the V gene TRBV9, with 14 bases aligning to TRBD2. After removal of 2 bases from V and 4 bases from J, the junction contained 15 bases not matched to a gene. Germline V gene lookup returns CDR1 SGDLS and CDR2 YYNGEE. This CDR3 contains 20 residues.

This clone was found a few times. The chain recombines TRBV6-5 with TRBJ2-1; the D is unclear. Germline values: CDR1 MNHEY, CDR2 SVGAGI. This CDR3 has 12 amino acids. Trimming shortened V by 6 bases and J by 12 bases, and 15 bases separated the two germline ends. The CDR3 DNA reads as TGTGCCAGCAGCTCGCGTACCGATGTGCAGTTCTTC. Its translation is CASSSRTDVQFF.

The chain recombines TRBV29-1 with TRBJ1-1; D is ambiguous. CDR3 size: 12 residues. V was clipped by 7 bases and J by 0 bases, with 9 bases between them. The germline V gene encodes CDR1 SQVTM and CDR2 ANQGSEA. In DNA, the CDR3 is TGCAGCGCTCAGTTTGTGAACACTGAAGCTTTCTTT. Its protein product is CSAQFVNTEAFF.

Here the CDR3 reads CASSGTRRREEVPQYF. CDR3 sequence (DNA): TGTGCCAGCAGCGGAACGCGACGAAGAGAGGAGGTTCCCCAGTACTTC. The gene calls are TRBV5-6 and TRBJ2-5; possibly TRBD2 for D (5 bases). The CDR3 sequence is 16 residues long. CDR1 SGHDT and CDR2 YYEEEE come from the germline V gene. Trimming removed 4 bases from V and 9 bases from J, with 25 bases in between.

This sequence joins TRBV28 and TRBJ1-5, with unresolved D. V shed 6 bases and J shed 1 base, with 13 bases lying between them. Looked up from germline, CDR1 is MDHEN and CDR2 is SYDVKM. This CDR3 comprises 15 residues. In DNA, the CDR3 is TGTGCCAGCAGAACCCCGTCGGGGAGCAATCAGCCCCAGCATTTT. It is translated as CASRTPSGSNQPQHF.

This rearrangement joins TRBV6-1 to TRBJ2-4; 10 nucleotides match TRBD2. Trimming took 2 bases from V and 0 from J; bases not matched to a gene: 7. This CDR3 has 18 amino acids. Germline CDR1 is MNHNS and CDR2 is SASEGT. CDR3 protein: CASSEPFSSGGAKNIQYF. CDR3 coding DNA: TGTGCCAGCAGTGAACCCTTTTCTAGCGGGGGAGCCAAAAACATTCAGTACTTC.

The chain recombines TRBV10-3 with TRBJ2-3; D not certain. Trimming stripped 0 bases from V and 2 bases from J, with 18 bases between. Germline CDR1 is ENHRY and CDR2 is SYGVKD. The CDR3 is 18 residues long. Here the CDR3 DNA reads TGTGCCATCAGTGAGTCCCCCCCACAAGCGCATCTCACAGATACGCAGTATTTT. Translated: CAISESPPQAHLTDTQYF.

This clone was counted a few times. The V call is TRBV7-2, the J call TRBJ2-3, with 7 nucleotides matching TRBD1. The junction had 7 bases not matched to a gene; V was cut back by 4 bases and J by 3 bases. This CDR3 spans 15 amino acids. Germline V gene lookup returns CDR1 SGHTA and CDR2 FQGNSA. The CDR3 sequence: CASSYRDRQTDTQYF. The CDR3 coding sequence is TGTGCCAGCAGCTACCGGGACAGACAAACAGATACGCAGTATTTT.

The chain carries TRBV5-4 and TRBJ2-1; TRBD2 matches at 11 bases. Germline V lookup: CDR1 SGHNT, CDR2 YYREEE (reference sequence). This CDR3 comprises 15 residues. Trimming cost V 4 bases and J 4 bases; bases outside gene matches: 4. Here the CDR3 DNA reads TGTGCCAGCAGCACCGGGACTAGCGGATACAATGAGCAGTTCTTC. This translates into CASSTGTSGYNEQFF.

The V and J genes are TRBV27 and TRBJ2-1; 9 bases agree with TRBD2. Per the germline V gene, CDR1 is MNHEY and CDR2 is SMNVEV (reference sequence). The CDR3 runs 15 residues. V was clipped by 2 bases and J by 8 bases; unmatched bases: 7. CDR3 nucleotides: TGTGCCAGCAGTTTAAAAAGCGGGAGGTTCTATGAGCAGTTCTTC. Encoded protein: CASSLKSGRFYEQFF.

The chain carries TRBV6-5 and TRBJ1-1; the D gene is possibly TRBD1 (6 bases). The CDR3 extends over 14 amino acids. The germline V gene has CDR1 MNHEY and CDR2 SVGAGI. Trimming pared 6 bases from V and 4 bases from J, leaving 15 bases between. CDR3 residues: CASRLYQGSTEAFF. CDR3 in DNA: TGTGCCAGCAGACTATACCAGGGGAGCACTGAAGCTTTCTTT.

CDR3: CASSPDSTSVQPQHF. CDR3 DNA sequence: TGTGCCAGCTCACCGGACAGCACTTCAGTACAGCCCCAGCATTTT. The chain links TRBV18 to TRBJ1-5; a possible D gene is TRBD1 (6 bases). V dropped 3 bases and J dropped 7 bases, with 16 bases sitting between them. CDR1 and CDR2 from the germline V gene are KGHSH and LQKENI. The CDR3 is 15 residues long.

The rearrangement uses TRBV7-6 and TRBJ2-3, with a weak D call TRBD1 (6 bases). V lost 5 bases and J lost 2, with 11 bases in between. In germline, CDR1 is SGHVS, CDR2 FNYEAQ. The CDR3 covers 14 residues. DNA for the CDR3: TGTGCCAGCAGCCGAACAGGGATCACAGATACGCAGTATTTT. It specifies CASSRTGITDTQYF.

The genes are TRBV19 and TRBJ2-3; possible D gene TRBD2, 5 bases. Trimming shortened V by 2 bases and J by 2 bases, and 11 bases separated the two germline ends. Germline V lookup: CDR1 LNHDA, CDR2 SQIVND (reference sequence). The CDR3 loop spans 15 amino acids. The CDR3 loop is CASSISRENTDTQYF. CDR3 coding DNA: TGTGCCAGTAGTATATCGAGGGAGAACACAGATACGCAGTATTTT.

V is TRBV4-1 and J is TRBJ1-1; 7 bases align to TRBD1. The CDR3 runs 13 residues. The V gene's germline CDR1 is MGHRA and CDR2 YSYEKL. J lost 10 bases, V lost 0 bases, and 5 bases had no gene match. The chain's CDR3 is CASSQEDRERAFF. The CDR3 DNA follows: TGCGCCAGCAGCCAAGAAGACAGGGAGCGAGCTTTCTTT.

This chain connects TRBV27 to TRBJ2-5; D possibly corresponds to TRBD2 (7 bases). V was cut by 4 bases and J by 5 bases, with 17 bases left in between. The CDR3 has 15 amino acids. Germline CDR1 and CDR2: MNHEY and SMNVEV (reference sequence). The CDR3 reads CASSSGGGRTETQYF. CDR3 DNA: TGTGCCAGCAGTTCCGGGGGCGGGAGAACGGAGACCCAGTACTTC.

The CDR3 loop reads CASSLTVEDGYTF. CDR3 sequence (DNA): TGTGCCAGCAGTTTGACAGTTGAGGATGGCTACACCTTC. V is TRBV6-1 and J is TRBJ1-2; tentative D call: TRBD1 (5 bases). The length of the CDR3 is 13 residues. V dropped 5 bases and J dropped 6 bases, with 13 bases sitting between them. CDR1 and CDR2 (germline): MNHNS, SASEGT.

The chain carries TRBV4-2 and TRBJ2-1; D not resolved. The CDR3 is made up of 13 amino acids. Germline values: CDR1 LGHNA, CDR2 YNFKEQ. V lost 5 bases, J lost 6 bases, and 11 bases lay in between. CDR3 DNA: TGTGCCAGCAGCGCGCAATCGAGCAATGAGCAGTTCTTC. Amino acid sequence: CASSAQSSNEQFF.

The chain joins TRBV30 to TRBJ1-2; D remains ambiguous. Germline V gene lookup returns CDR1 GTSNPN and CDR2 SVGIG (reference sequence). The CDR3 spans 14 residues. V was clipped by 1 base and J by 1 base, with 10 bases between them. CDR3 bases: TGTGCCTGGAGTGAAATAGGGAGTAACTATGGCTACACCTTC. The encoded protein is CAWSEIGSNYGYTF.

V gene TRBV28 combines with J gene TRBJ2-3, with 8 positions matching TRBD2. The CDR3 covers 17 residues. V shed 4 bases, J shed 4 bases, and the junction held 13 bases outside the gene matches. The germline gives CDR1 MDHEN, CDR2 SYDVKM. For the CDR3, the DNA is TGTGCCAGCAGTTCCCCCAACAGCGGGAGACGGTCAGATACGCAGTATTTT. As protein: CASSSPNSGRRSDTQYF.